The present T cell receptor beta chain was sequenced within a study of OX40 agonist ivuxolimab in advanced cancers. Study background: Prior anti-PD-1, anti-PD-L1 or anti-CTLA-4 therapy did not bar entry, and around 39% had some.

The assay was immunoSEQ multiplex PCR, and TCRdb's table has in-frame clones only and misses some. The table lists 6,000 to 7,000 clones, roughly 74% of them singletons. Germline V CDR1 and CDR2: MNHEY, SMNVEV (reference sequence). Trimming took 0 bases from V and 4 from J, leaving 11 bases between them. CDR3 length equals 15 residues. V is TRBV27 and J is TRBJ2-3; TRBD2 is a possible D gene (7 bases). The source was CD4+ or CD8+ T cells sorted from blood, collected in a trial of the OX40 agonist ivuxolimab. This receptor was obtained from an adult with an advanced solid tumor such as melanoma, head and neck, liver or kidney cancer. Here the CDR3 reads CASSLSGAGADTQYF. In DNA form, the CDR3 reads TGTGCCAGCAGTTTATCGGGGGCGGGGGCAGATACGCAGTATTTT.